The clone carrying this TCR beta chain was detected a few times. The entry originates in a study of T cell responses to AZD1222 COVID-19 vaccine. Sequencing was performed with immunoSEQ multiplex PCR; in TCRdb, only in-frame clones are kept and a portion is missing. The profile covers tens of thousands of clones, with approximately 91% appearing a single time and 20% to 25% taken by the ten largest. Germline CDR1 is SEHNR and CDR2 is FQNEAQ (reference sequence). The CDR3 loop spans 15 amino acids. With 1 base removed from V and 6 bases from J, the gap between germline ends came to 15 bases. The material sequenced was peripheral blood, taken on day 0 of AZD1222 vaccination. The chain has TRBV7-9 and TRBJ1-1; D is perhaps TRBD1 (6 bases). The clonotype originates from an adult in good health. The CDR3 loop is CASSLDRGARAEAFF. CDR3 in DNA: TGTGCCAGCAGCTTAGATCGGGGGGCGCGGGCTGAAGCTTTCTTT.